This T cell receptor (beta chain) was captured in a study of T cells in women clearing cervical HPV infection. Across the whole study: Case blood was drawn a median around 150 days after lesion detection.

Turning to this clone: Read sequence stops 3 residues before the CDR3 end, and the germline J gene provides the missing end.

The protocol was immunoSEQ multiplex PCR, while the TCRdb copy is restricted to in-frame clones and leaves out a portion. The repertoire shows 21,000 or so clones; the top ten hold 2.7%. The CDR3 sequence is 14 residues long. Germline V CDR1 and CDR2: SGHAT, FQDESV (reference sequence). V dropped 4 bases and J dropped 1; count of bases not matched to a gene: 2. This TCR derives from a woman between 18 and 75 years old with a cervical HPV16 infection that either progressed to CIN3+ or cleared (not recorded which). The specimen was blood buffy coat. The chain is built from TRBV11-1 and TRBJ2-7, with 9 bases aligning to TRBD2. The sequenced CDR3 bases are TGTGCCAGCAGCTCTAGCGGGATTTCCTACGAG. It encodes CASSSSGISYE. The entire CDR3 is CASSSSGISYEQYF.